One and the same sample provided the 4 T cell receptor beta chains below, sequenced in a study of radiation and T cells in renal cell carcinoma (dated by TCRdb to 2020 to 2022). The sample's time point label is to be understood as: blood 4 weeks post-SBRT, at nephrectomy. This sample's treatment or condition label indicates: 15 Gy SBRT to primary tumor, nephrectomy 4 weeks later. The method behind the library was the immunoSEQ multiplex PCR assay. Here the immuneACCESS table is served through TCRdb, limited to in-frame sequences with V and J called. Missing clones are a known gap in these copies; in checked studies unresolved V genes cover under half, and the rest lacks a known reason. The sample includes over 85,000 clones, with 85% observed a single time. The leading ten clones occupy roughly 8.8% of the sample. The sequencing used blood, collected from a patient whose treatment included radiotherapy and nephrectomy. Every receptor here comes from a man aged 45-65 years with renal cell carcinoma.

This chain uses TRBV5-4 with TRBJ2-7; 15 positions agree with TRBD2. V was pared by 4 bases and J by 1 base, with 6 bases of the junction left unmatched. CDR3 size: 17 residues. Germline CDR1 reads SGHNT; CDR2 reads YYREEE (reference sequence). CDR3 nucleotide sequence: TGTGCCAGCAGCCCGCGGACTAGCGGGGGGGCTTCCTACGAGCAGTACTTC. Residues: CASSPRTSGGASYEQYF.

The gene calls are TRBV27 and TRBJ1-5; maybe TRBD1 (5 bases). CDR3 length: 14 amino acids. Germline assignment: CDR1 MNHEY and CDR2 SMNVEV (reference sequence). Trimming cost V 6 bases and J 0 bases, with 9 bases left between them. CDR3 DNA: TGTGCCAGCAGGCCGGGGGTTAGCAATCAGCCCCAGCATTTT. Translating gives CASRPGVSNQPQHF.

This chain connects TRBV20-1 to TRBJ2-5, with D possibly being TRBD2 (5 bases). V gave up 6 bases and J gave up 4 bases, with 6 bases separating them. Germline V lookup: CDR1 DFQATT, CDR2 SNEGSKA (reference sequence). There are 10 residues in the CDR3. Written as DNA, the CDR3 is TGCAGTGCCGCGGGAGAGACCCAGTACTTC. As protein: CSAAGETQYF.

This clone appeared a few times. The rearrangement uses TRBV5-4 and TRBJ2-7; the match to TRBD1 covers 8 bases. In germline, CDR1 is SGHNT, CDR2 YYREEE (reference sequence). The CDR3 is made up of 15 amino acids. J was trimmed by 5 bases and V by 3 bases; bases with no gene match: 10. The CDR3 DNA reads TGTGCCAGCAGCTATGGGACAGGTCGGTCAAACGAGCAGTACTTC. Its translation: CASSYGTGRSNEQYF.